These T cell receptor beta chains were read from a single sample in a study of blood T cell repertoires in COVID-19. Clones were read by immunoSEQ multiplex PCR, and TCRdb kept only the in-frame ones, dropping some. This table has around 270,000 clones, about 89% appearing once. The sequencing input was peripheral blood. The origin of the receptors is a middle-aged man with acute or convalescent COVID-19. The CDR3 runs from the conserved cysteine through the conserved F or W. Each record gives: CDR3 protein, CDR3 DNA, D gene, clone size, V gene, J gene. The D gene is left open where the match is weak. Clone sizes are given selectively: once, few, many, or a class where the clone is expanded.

CASSFDRGGNTIYF,TGTGCCAGCAGCTTCGACAGGGGGGGAAACACCATATATTTT,TRBD1,NA,TRBV7-9,TRBJ1-3
CASSQVSGSPLHF,TGTGCCAGCAGCCAAGTATCGGGTTCACCCCTCCACTTT,NA,once,TRBV14,TRBJ1-6
CASSPGGDTQYF,TGTGCCAGCTCACCCGGGGGGGATACGCAGTATTTT,TRBD2,NA,TRBV18,TRBJ2-3
CASSPRGGGSNEQYF,TGTGCCAGCAGTCCCCGGGGCGGGGGATCCAACGAGCAGTACTTC,TRBD2,few,TRBV7-9,TRBJ2-7
CASSSTGEYGYTF,TGCGCCAGCAGTTCAACAGGGGAATATGGCTACACCTTC,TRBD1,NA,TRBV5-1,TRBJ1-2
CASSPRTGNTEAFF,TGTGCCAGCAGCCCCCGGACAGGTAACACTGAAGCTTTCTTT,TRBD1,NA,TRBV9,TRBJ1-1
CASSDPRDSSYEQYF,TGTGCCAGCAGTGACCCCCGGGACAGCTCCTACGAGCAGTACTTC,TRBD1,NA,TRBV6-1,TRBJ2-7
CAIKKTGGTEAFF,TGTGCCATCAAAAAGACAGGGGGCACTGAAGCTTTCTTT,TRBD1,NA,TRBV10-3,TRBJ1-1
CASSTAGGEKLFF,TGCGCCAGCAGCACGGCTGGGGGGGAAAAACTGTTTTTT,NA,NA,TRBV5-1,TRBJ1-4
CSVERGQGKTFF,TGCAGCGTTGAAAGGGGACAGGGTAAAACTTTCTTT,TRBD1,few,TRBV29-1,TRBJ1-1
CASSEIQGSEQYF,TGTGCCAGCAGTGAAATCCAGGGGAGCGAGCAGTACTTC,NA,NA,TRBV2,TRBJ2-7
CASSFTGEKLFF,TGTGCCAGCAGTTTCACAGGGGAAAAACTGTTTTTT,NA,NA,TRBV12-3/TRBV12-4,TRBJ1-4
CASSQEVRGYEQYF,TGCGCCAGCAGCCAAGAAGTCAGGGGGTACGAGCAGTACTTC,TRBD1,NA,TRBV4-1,TRBJ2-7
CASSLSIPTPTYEQYF,TGCGCCAGCAGCTTGTCGATCCCCACTCCTACCTACGAGCAGTACTTC,NA,NA,TRBV5-1,TRBJ2-7